This TCR beta chain comes out of a study of shared clonotypes between healthy human individuals. The table came from immunoSEQ multiplex PCR; TCRdb's copy has only in-frame clones and leaves some out. The sample has hundreds of thousands of clones, roughly 70% seen once. In germline, CDR1 is SGHNT, CDR2 YYREEE (reference sequence). This CDR3 spans 14 amino acids. The J gene is TRBJ2-1, the V gene TRBV5-4; 7 nucleotides agree with TRBD1. Sequencing input: memory CD4+ T cells sorted from blood. The subset denotes: CD45RA-negative fraction. The sequence derives from a woman aged 25 to 39 in good health. The CDR3 here is CKWIRAGGRNEQFF. CDR3 sequence (DNA): TGTAAATGGATAAGGGCAGGGGGTCGGAATGAGCAGTTCTTC.